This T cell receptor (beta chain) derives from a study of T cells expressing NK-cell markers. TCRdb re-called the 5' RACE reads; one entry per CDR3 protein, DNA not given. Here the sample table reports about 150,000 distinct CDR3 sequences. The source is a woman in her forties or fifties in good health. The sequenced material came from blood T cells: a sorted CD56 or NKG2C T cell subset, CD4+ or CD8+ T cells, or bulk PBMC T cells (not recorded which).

CDR3 protein: CASSSSQGLSDTQYF. The gene calls are TRBV27 and TRBJ2-3; the TCRdb D gene call, TRBD1, has no DNA to confirm it. The CDR3 totals 15 residues. Germline V gene lookup returns CDR1 MNHEY and CDR2 SMNVEV (reference sequence).